This T cell receptor beta chain was found in a study of T cell responses to AZD1222 COVID-19 vaccine. Study observations and caveats: Possibly, clonal diversity was underestimated; donors were largely white British and included more females. Unmutated variant regions reportedly attract nearly half of all spike-specific TCRs. Baseline seropositives among AZD1222 recipients totaled only six.

The CDR3 extends over 18 amino acids. Germline V CDR1 and CDR2: SNHLY, FYNNEI. V gave up 6 bases and J gave up 4 bases; unmatched junction bases: 15. Only one count was recorded for this clone. Its antigen remains unknown. Sequenced by immunoSEQ multiplex PCR; TCRdb stores in-frame clones only, minus some. This sample carries about 150,000 clones, roughly nine tenths of them seen once, and the ten largest clones take roughly 1.6%. The specimen comprised peripheral blood, sampled 28 days after the second AZD1222 dose. This chain connects TRBV2 to TRBJ2-4; 10 bases agree with TRBD1. This TCR was recovered from an adult who received the AZD1222 COVID-19 vaccine. The CDR3 spells CASRRDRGPSGPKNIQYF. In DNA, the CDR3 is TGTGCCAGCAGGCGGGACAGGGGACCATCGGGCCCAAAAAACATTCAGTACTTC.